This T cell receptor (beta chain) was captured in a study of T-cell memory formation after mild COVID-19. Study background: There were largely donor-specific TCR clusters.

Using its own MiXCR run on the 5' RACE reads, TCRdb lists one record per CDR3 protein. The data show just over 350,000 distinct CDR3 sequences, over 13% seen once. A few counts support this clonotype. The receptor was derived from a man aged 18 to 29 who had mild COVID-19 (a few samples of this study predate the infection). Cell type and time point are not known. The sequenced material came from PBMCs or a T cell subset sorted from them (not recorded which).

CDR3: CASSQAGAGWNIQYF. CDR3 nucleotides: TGTGCCAGCAGCCAAGCGGGTGCCGGGTGGAACATTCAGTACTTC. J is TRBJ2-4 and V is TRBV4-2, with D hard to call. The CDR3 covers 15 residues. Trimming took off 1 base at V and 7 bases at J, with 14 bases between the two ends. Looked up from germline, CDR1 is LGHNA and CDR2 is YNFKEQ.